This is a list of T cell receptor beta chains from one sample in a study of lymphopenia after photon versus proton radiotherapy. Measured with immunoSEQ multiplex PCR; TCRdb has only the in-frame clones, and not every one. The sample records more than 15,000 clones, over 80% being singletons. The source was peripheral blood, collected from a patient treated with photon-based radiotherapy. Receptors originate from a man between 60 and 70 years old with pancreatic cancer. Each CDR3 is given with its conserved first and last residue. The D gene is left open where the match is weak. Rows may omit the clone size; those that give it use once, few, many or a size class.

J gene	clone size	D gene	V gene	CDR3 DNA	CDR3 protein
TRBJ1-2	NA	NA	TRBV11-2	TGTGCCAGCAGCTTAGTTAGAGGGTTTGGCTACACCTTC	CASSLVRGFGYTF
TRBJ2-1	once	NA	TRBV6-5	TGTGCCAGCAGTTACTCTGCTAGCGACTACAATGAGCAGTTCTTC	CASSYSASDYNEQFF
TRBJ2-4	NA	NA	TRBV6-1	TGTGCCAGCAGTGAGACCTTTCGTAGCATTCAGTACTTC	CASSETFRSIQYF
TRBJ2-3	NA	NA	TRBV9	TGTGCCAGCGTAACAGGTCTGGATACAGATACGCAGTATTTT	CASVTGLDTDTQYF
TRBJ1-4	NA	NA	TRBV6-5	TGTGCCAGCAGTCATGACACATTGGATGAAAAACTGTTTTTT	CASSHDTLDEKLFF
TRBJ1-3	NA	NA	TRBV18	TGTGCCAGCTCACCGTGGGGCTCCTCTGGAAACACCATATATTTT	CASSPWGSSGNTIYF
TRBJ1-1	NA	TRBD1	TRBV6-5	TGTGCCAGCAGTTATGACCGGGACAGGCTGACATTT	CASSYDRDRLTF
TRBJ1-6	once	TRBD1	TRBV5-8	TGTGCCAGCAGCCGTGGGACAGGCTATAATTCACCCCTCCACTTT	CASSRGTGYNSPLHF
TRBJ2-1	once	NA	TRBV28	TGTGCCAGCAGTTCGGGGTCTTACAATGAGCAGTTCTTC	CASSSGSYNEQFF
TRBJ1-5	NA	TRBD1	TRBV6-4	TGTGCCAGCAGTCTTCAGGGGGGGAGCAATCAGCCCCAGCATTTT	CASSLQGGSNQPQHF
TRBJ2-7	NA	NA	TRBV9	TGTGCCAGCAGTGCTCCACACGGGGCGCCCGAGCAGTACTTC	CASSAPHGAPEQYF
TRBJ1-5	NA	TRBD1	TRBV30	TGTGCCTGGACTCGGCAGGGGGCTTTGAGCAATCAGCCCCAGCATTTT	CAWTRQGALSNQPQHF
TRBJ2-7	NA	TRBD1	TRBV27	TGTGCCAGCCAGGGACAGGGTGGCTCCTACGAGCAGTACTTC	CASQGQGGSYEQYF
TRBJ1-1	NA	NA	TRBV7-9	TGTGCCAGCAGCCGACAGATGAACACTGAAGCTTTCTTT	CASSRQMNTEAFF
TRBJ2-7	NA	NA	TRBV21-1	TGTGCCAGCTACGACAGGACCTACGAGCAGTACTTC	CASYDRTYEQYF
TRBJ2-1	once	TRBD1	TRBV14	TGTGCCAGCAGCCAAGATGGGACAGGTCGCAATGAGCAGTTCTTC	CASSQDGTGRNEQFF
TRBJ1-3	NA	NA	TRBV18	TGTGCCAGCTCCCGAGCCTTGGAAACTGGAAACACCATATATTTT	CASSRALETGNTIYF
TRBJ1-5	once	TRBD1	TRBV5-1	TGCGCCAGCAGCTTGGGGACAGGGGATCCCCAGCATTTT	CASSLGTGDPQHF
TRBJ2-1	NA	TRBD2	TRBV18	TGTGCCAGCTCCCGGGGACTAGCGGGGGCGCACAATGAGCAGTTCTTC	CASSRGLAGAHNEQFF
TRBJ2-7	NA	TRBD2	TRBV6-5	TGTGCCAGCAGCCTCCGGGGGGGCGCCGCGTACGAGCAGTACTTC	CASSLRGGAAYEQYF
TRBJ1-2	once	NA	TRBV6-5	TGTGCCAGCAGTCTCCGGGGTGGTGGCTACACCTTC	CASSLRGGGYTF
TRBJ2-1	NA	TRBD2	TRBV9	TGTGCCAGCAGCGTAGCCAGGGCTAGCGGGGGGGTCACCGCACTTAGGCATGAGCAGTTCTTC	CASSVARASGGVTALRHEQFF
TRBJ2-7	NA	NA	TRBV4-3	TGCGCCAGCAGCCAAGTGAGTGCAGGGCTTAGGGCTAGCGAGCAGTACTTC	CASSQVSAGLRASEQYF
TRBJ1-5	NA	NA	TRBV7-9	TGTGCCAGCAGTTTAGACAACTCCCATCAGCCCCAGCATTTT	CASSLDNSHQPQHF
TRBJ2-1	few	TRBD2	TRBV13	TGTGCCAGCAGCTTACGGGGGGCCTACAATGAGCAGTTCTTC	CASSLRGAYNEQFF
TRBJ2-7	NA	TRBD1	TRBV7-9	TGTGCCAGCAGCTCCTACAGGGGTTCCTTGCGAGAGCAGTACTTC	CASSSYRGSLREQYF
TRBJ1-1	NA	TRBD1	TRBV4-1	TGCGCCAGCAGCCGTGACAGGGGGGCGAACACTGAAGCTTTCTTT	CASSRDRGANTEAFF
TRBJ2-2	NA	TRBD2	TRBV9	TGTGCCAGCAGCGTAGGGGTCGGGACTACGAACACCGGGGAGCTGTTTTTT	CASSVGVGTTNTGELFF
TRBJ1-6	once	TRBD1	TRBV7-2	TGTGCCAGCAGCCACAGGGGGAATCGACTTAATTCACCCCTCCACTTT	CASSHRGNRLNSPLHF
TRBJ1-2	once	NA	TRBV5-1	TGCGCCAGCAGCTTGAGCGGCTATGGCTACACCTTC	CASSLSGYGYTF
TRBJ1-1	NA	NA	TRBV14	TGTGCCAGCAGCCGGGAAATCCTGAACACTGAAGCTTTCTTT	CASSREILNTEAFF
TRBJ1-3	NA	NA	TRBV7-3	TGTGCCAGCAGCCGGACGGGCGGAAACACCATATATTTT	CASSRTGGNTIYF
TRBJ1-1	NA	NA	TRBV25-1	TGTGCCAGCAGAAGGCAGGGTAGTCACACTGAAGCTTTCTTT	CASRRQGSHTEAFF
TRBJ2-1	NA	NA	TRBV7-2	TGTGCCAGAGGGCCCAGGGGCCAGAGCTCCTACAATGAGCAGTTCTTC	CARGPRGQSSYNEQFF
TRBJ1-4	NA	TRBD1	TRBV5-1	TGCGCCAGCAGCGACAGGGGGAGTGGGACTAATGAAAAACTGTTTTTT	CASSDRGSGTNEKLFF
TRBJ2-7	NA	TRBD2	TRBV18	TGTGCCAGCTCACCTGGAAGGACTAGCGGGGGGATTATCATTAACTCCTACGAGCAGTACTTC	CASSPGRTSGGIIINSYEQYF
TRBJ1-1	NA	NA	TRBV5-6	TGTGCCAGCAGCTTAGGTTTGGGAGGCACTGAAGCTTTCTTT	CASSLGLGGTEAFF
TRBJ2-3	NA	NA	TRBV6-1	TGTGCCAGCACGCAGGGGCCTAACACAGATACGCAGTATTTT	CASTQGPNTDTQYF
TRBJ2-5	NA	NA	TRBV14	TGTGCCAGCAGCCAAGGGCGGGGACAACGGGAGACCCAGTACTTC	CASSQGRGQRETQYF
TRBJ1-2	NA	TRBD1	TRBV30	TGTGCCTGGGACAGGGTGGGGCTTTCTGGCTACACCTTC	CAWDRVGLSGYTF
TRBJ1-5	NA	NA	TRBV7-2	TGTGCCAGCAGCTTAATGACAGGCGTTCCTCAGCCCCAGCATTTT	CASSLMTGVPQPQHF
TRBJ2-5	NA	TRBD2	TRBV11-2	TGTGCCAGCAGCCCGCGGACTAGCGGAGAGACCCAGTACTTC	CASSPRTSGETQYF
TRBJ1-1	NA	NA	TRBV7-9	TGTGCCAGCAGCTATACGTCCGGGTCACGGGACACTGAAGCTTTCTTT	CASSYTSGSRDTEAFF
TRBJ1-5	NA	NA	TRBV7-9	TGTGCCAGCAGCATGATGACTCCTAGCAATCAGCCCCAGCATTTT	CASSMMTPSNQPQHF
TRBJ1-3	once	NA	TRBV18	TGTGCCAGCTCACCACGCAGGGATGCAAACACCATATATTTT	CASSPRRDANTIYF
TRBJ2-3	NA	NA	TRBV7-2	TGTGCCAGCAGCTCGCAAGCGAATACGCAGTATTTT	CASSSQANTQYF
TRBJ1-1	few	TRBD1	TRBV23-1	TGCGCCAGCAGCCTCGACAGGGGGCACCGAACCCCCAACACTGAAGCTTTCTTT	CASSLDRGHRTPNTEAFF
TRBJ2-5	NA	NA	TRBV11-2	TGTGCCAGCAGCTTAATAGAGACCCAGTACTTC	CASSLIETQYF
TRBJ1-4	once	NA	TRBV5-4	TGTGCCAGCAGCTTGGGGGACAAGAACAATGAAAAACTGTTTTTT	CASSLGDKNNEKLFF
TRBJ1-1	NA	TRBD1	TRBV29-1	TGCAGCGCTATGAGGGACAGGGGTAGCCCTGAAGCTTTCTTT	CSAMRDRGSPEAFF
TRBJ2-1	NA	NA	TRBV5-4	TGTGCCAGCAGCGGGGGGGGGCCCCTGAATGAGCAGTTCTTC	CASSGGGPLNEQFF
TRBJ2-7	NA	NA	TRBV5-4	TGTGCCAGCAGCGTCTCCGGGACAACTGCCTACGAGCAGTACTTC	CASSVSGTTAYEQYF
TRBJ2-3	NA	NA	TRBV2	TGTGCCAGCAGCCCCCAACCTAAGGGTAGCGTACCAGATACGCAGTATTTT	CASSPQPKGSVPDTQYF
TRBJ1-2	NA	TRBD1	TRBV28	TGTGCCAGCAGTTTGTTCCAGGGGGGCTATGGCTACACCTTC	CASSLFQGGYGYTF
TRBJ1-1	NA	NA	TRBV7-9	TGTGCCAGCAGCCATGGAAGGGTTCGGGACACTGAAGCTTTCTTT	CASSHGRVRDTEAFF